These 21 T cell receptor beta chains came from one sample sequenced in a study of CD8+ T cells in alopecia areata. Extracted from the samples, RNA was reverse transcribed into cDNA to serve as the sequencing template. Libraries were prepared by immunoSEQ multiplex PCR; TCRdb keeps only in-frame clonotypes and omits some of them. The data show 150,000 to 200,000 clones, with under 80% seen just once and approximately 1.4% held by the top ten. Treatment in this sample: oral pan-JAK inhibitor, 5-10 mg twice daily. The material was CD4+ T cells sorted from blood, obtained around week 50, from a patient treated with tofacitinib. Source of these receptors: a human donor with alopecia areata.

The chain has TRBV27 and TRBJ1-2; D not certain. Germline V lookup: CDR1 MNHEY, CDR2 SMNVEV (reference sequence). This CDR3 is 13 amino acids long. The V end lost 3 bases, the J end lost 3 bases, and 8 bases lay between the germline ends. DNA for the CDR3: TGTGCCAGCAGTTTTGGGAGGGACTATGGCTACACCTTC. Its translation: CASSFGRDYGYTF.

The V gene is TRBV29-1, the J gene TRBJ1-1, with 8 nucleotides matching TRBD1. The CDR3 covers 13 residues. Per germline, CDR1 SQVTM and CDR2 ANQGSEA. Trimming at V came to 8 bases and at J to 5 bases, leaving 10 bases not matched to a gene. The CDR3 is CSSTQGARTEAFF. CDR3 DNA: TGCAGCTCTACTCAGGGGGCGCGAACTGAAGCTTTCTTT.

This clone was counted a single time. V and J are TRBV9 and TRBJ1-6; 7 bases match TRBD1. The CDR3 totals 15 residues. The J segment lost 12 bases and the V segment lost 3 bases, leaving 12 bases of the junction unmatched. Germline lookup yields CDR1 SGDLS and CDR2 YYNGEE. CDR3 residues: CASSASGTAAGPLHF. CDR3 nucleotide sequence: TGTGCCAGCAGCGCCTCCGGGACAGCGGCCGGACCCCTCCACTTT. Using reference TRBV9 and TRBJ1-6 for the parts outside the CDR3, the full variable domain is DSGVTQTPKHLITATGQRVTLRCSPRSGDLSVYWYQQSLDQGLQFLIQYYNGEERAKGNILERFSAQQFPDLHSELNLSSLELGDSALYFCASSASGTAAGPLHFGNGTRLTVT.

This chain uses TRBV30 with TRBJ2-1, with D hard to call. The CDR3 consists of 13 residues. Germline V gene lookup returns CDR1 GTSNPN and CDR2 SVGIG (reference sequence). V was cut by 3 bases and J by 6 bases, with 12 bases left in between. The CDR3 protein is CAWRSLGTNEQFF. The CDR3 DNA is TGTGCCTGGAGAAGTTTGGGCACCAATGAGCAGTTCTTC.

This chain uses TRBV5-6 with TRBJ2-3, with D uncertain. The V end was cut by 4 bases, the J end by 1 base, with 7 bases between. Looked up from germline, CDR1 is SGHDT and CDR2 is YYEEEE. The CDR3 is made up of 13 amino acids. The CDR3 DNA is TGTGCCAGCAGCGCCTCTGGCACAGATACGCAGTATTTT. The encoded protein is CASSASGTDTQYF.

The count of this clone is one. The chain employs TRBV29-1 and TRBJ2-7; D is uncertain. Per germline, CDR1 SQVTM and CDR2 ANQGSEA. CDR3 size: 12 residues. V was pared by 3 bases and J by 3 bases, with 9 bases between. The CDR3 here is CSVESSGYEQYF. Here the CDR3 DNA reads TGCAGCGTTGAGAGCTCGGGCTACGAGCAGTACTTC.

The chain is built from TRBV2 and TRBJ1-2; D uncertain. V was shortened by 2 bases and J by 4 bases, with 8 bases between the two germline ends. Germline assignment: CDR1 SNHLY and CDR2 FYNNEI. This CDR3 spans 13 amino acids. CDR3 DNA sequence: TGTGCCAGCAGTGAACGGCAGTTCTATGGCTACACCTTC. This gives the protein CASSERQFYGYTF.

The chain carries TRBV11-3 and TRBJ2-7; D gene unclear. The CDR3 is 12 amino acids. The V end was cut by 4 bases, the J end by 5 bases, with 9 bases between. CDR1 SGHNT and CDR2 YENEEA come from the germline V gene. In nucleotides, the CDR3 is TGTGCCAGCAGCTACGTCAGCCACGAGCAGTACTTC. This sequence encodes CASSYVSHEQYF.

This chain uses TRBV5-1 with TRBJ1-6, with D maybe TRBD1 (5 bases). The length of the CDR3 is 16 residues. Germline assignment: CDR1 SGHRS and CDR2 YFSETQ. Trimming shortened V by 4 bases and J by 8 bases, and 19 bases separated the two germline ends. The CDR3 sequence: CASSPQDRQKYSPLHF. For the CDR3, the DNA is TGCGCCAGCAGCCCCCAAGACCGACAGAAGTATTCACCCCTCCACTTT.

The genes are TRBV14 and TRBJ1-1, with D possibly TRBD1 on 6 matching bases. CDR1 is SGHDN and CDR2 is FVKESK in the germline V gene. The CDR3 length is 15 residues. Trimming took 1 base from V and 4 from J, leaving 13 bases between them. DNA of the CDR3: TGTGCCAGCAGCCAAGTAGCAGGGGCGGTCACTGAAGCTTTCTTT. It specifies CASSQVAGAVTEAFF.

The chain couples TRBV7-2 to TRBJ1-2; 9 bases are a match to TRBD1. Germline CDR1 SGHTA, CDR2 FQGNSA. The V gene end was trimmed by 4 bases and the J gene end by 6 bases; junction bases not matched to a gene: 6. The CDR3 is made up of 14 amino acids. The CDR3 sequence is CASSSGQGRHGYTF. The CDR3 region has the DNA TGTGCCAGCAGCTCGGGACAGGGAAGGCATGGCTACACCTTC.

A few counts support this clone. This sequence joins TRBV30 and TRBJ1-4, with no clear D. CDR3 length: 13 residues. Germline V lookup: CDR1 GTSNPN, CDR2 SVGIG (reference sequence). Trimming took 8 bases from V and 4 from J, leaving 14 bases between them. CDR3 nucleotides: TGTGCCACAAGATGGGTGAATAATGAAAAACTGTTTTTT. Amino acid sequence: CATRWVNNEKLFF.

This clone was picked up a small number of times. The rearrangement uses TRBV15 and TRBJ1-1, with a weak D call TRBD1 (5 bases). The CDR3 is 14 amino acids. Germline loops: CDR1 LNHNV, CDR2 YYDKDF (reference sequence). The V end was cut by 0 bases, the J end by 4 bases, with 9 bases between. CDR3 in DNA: TGTGCCACCAGCAGAGAAGACAGTAGCACTGAAGCTTTCTTT. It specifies CATSREDSSTEAFF.

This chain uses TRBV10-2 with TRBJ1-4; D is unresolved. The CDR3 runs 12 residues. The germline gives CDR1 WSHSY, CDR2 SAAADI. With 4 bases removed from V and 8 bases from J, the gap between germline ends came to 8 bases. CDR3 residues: CASSGTGEKLFF. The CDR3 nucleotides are TGCGCCAGCAGTGGAACTGGGGAAAAACTGTTTTTT.

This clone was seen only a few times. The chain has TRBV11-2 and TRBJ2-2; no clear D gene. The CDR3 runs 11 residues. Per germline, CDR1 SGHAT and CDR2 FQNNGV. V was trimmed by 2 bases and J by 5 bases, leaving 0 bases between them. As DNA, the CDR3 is TGTGCCAGCAGCTTAACCGGGGAGCTGTTTTTT. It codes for CASSLTGELFF.

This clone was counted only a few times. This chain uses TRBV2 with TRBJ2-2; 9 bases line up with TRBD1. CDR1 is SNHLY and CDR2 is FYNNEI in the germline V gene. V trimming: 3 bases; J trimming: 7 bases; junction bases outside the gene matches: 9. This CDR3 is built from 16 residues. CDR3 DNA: TGTGCCAGCAGTGAGCAGGGACAGGGCCGTCACGGGGAGCTGTTTTTT. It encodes CASSEQGQGRHGELFF.

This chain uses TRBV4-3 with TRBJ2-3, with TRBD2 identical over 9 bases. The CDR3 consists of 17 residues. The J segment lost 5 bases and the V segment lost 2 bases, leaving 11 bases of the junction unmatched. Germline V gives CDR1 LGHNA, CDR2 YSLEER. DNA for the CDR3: TGCGCCAGCAGCCAATTACCGACTAGCGGAGGGGGAGATACGCAGTATTTT. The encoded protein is CASSQLPTSGGGDTQYF.

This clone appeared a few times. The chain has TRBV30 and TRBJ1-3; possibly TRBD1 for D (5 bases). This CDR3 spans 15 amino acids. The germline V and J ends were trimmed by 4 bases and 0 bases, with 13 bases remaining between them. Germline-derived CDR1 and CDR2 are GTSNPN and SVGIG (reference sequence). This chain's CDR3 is CAWTVGTYSGNTIYF. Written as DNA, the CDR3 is TGTGCCTGGACCGTTGGGACTTACTCTGGAAACACCATATATTTT.

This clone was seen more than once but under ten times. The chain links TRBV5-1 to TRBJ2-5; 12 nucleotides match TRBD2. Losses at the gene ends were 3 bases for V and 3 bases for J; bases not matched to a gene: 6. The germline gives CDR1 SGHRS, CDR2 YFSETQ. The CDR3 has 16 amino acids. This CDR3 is CASSSILAGGKETQYF. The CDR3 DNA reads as TGCGCCAGCAGCTCTATACTAGCGGGGGGAAAAGAGACCCAGTACTTC.

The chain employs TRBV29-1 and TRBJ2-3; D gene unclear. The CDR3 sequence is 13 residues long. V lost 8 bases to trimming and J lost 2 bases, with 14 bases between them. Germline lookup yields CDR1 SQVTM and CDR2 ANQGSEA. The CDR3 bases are TGCAGCTCCAAAGCCAAACTCACAGATACGCAGTATTTT. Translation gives CSSKAKLTDTQYF.

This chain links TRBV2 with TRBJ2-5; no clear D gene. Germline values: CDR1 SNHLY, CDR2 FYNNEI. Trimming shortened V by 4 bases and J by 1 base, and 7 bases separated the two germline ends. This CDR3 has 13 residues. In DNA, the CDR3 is TGTGCCAGCAGTGGGATTTCCCAAGAGACCCAGTACTTC. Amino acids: CASSGISQETQYF. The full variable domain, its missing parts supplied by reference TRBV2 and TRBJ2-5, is EPEVTQTPSHQVTQMGQEVILRCVPISNHLYFYWYRQILGQKVEFLVSFYNNEISEKSEIFDDQFSVERPDGSNFTLKIRSTKLEDSAMYFCASSGISQETQYFGPGTRLLVL.